These 32 T cell receptor beta chains share one sample of origin, sequenced in a study of T-cell memory formation after mild COVID-19. MiXCR was run by TCRdb on the 5' RACE reads, yielding one entry per CDR3 protein. The sample yields around 140,000 distinct CDR3 sequences, approximately 25% seen once. The specimen was PBMCs or a T cell subset sorted from them (not recorded which). All receptors come from an adult woman who had mild COVID-19 (a few samples of this study predate the infection). Cell type and time point are not known.

The genes are TRBV7-3 and TRBJ2-3; no firm D call. The V end lost 5 bases, the J end lost 2 bases, and 14 bases lay between the germline ends. From germline, CDR1 is SGHTA and CDR2 FQGTGA. The CDR3 runs to 15 residues. The CDR3: CASSPSVSHTDTQYF. The CDR3 bases are TGTGCCAGCAGCCCTTCGGTCAGTCACACAGATACGCAGTATTTT.

V usage is TRBV7-7 and J usage is TRBJ2-2, with D uncertain. Germline V gene data show CDR1 as SSHAT and CDR2 as FNYEAQ (reference sequence). Trimming took off 1 base at V and 0 bases at J, with 9 bases between the two ends. The CDR3 consists of 16 residues. The CDR3 is CASSLGALTNTGELFF. DNA of the CDR3: TGTGCCAGCAGCTTAGGAGCGCTCACGAACACCGGGGAGCTGTTTTTT.

The CDR3 DNA is TGTGCCAGCAGCTTCTGGCTAGCGGTCAGAGATGAGCAGTTCTTC. Residues: CASSFWLAVRDEQFF. The chain employs TRBV7-9 and TRBJ2-1, with 7 bases matching TRBD2. After removal of 3 bases from V and 8 bases from J, the junction contained 10 bases not matched to a gene. Germline assignment: CDR1 SEHNR and CDR2 FQNEAQ (reference sequence). This CDR3 has 15 residues.

This clonotype was found a few times. V gene TRBV7-9 combines with J gene TRBJ2-1; tentative D call: TRBD1 (6 bases). V was clipped by 5 bases and J by 6 bases, with 17 bases between them. There are 15 residues in the CDR3. The V gene's germline CDR1 is SEHNR and CDR2 FQNEAQ (reference sequence). The CDR3 protein is CASSKSHTGFNEQFF. The DNA of the CDR3 is TGTGCCAGCAGCAAATCCCACACAGGGTTCAATGAGCAGTTCTTC.

In this sample, this clonotype turned up many times. The genes are TRBV5-6 and TRBJ2-7, with unresolved D. V lost 3 bases to trimming and J lost 1 base, with 5 bases between them. The CDR3 consists of 12 residues. Germline CDR1 reads SGHDT; CDR2 reads YYEEEE. CDR3 sequence (DNA): TGTGCCAGCAGCTATGGATCCTACGAGCAGTACTTC. As protein: CASSYGSYEQYF.

There are a few counts of this clonotype. In DNA form, the CDR3 reads TGTGCCAGCAGCTTGAATCTCGGACAGGGCCCCTACGAGCAGTACTTC. It yields the protein CASSLNLGQGPYEQYF. The V gene is TRBV5-6, the J gene TRBJ2-7; 8 positions agree with TRBD1. Germline V CDR1 and CDR2: SGHDT, YYEEEE. Trimming cost V 1 base and J 2 bases; bases outside gene matches: 8. The CDR3 is made up of 16 amino acids.

The chain couples TRBV9 to TRBJ1-4; tentatively, D is TRBD1 (5 bases). Germline CDR1 SGDLS, CDR2 YYNGEE. The CDR3 length is 15 residues. The V end was cut by 0 bases, the J end by 3 bases, with 9 bases between. In DNA form, the CDR3 reads TGTGCCAGCAGCGTAGTCGGAGGGGCTAATGAAAAACTGTTTTTT. Translating gives CASSVVGGANEKLFF.

This chain connects TRBV20-1 to TRBJ2-7, with a weak D call TRBD1 (6 bases). The CDR3 is 13 amino acids. CDR1 is DFQATT, CDR2 SNEGSKA, per germline (reference sequence). V was cut by 4 bases and J by 5 bases, with 15 bases left in between. The CDR3 spells CSAKSGAFHEQYF. For the CDR3, the DNA is TGCAGTGCTAAGTCAGGGGCGTTCCACGAGCAGTACTTC.

This rearrangement joins TRBV6-2 or TRBV6-3 to TRBJ2-1, with TRBD2 identical over 7 bases. This CDR3 contains 19 residues. Germline V gene sequence: CDR1 MNHEY, CDR2 SVGEGT. Losses at the gene ends were 5 bases for V and 7 bases for J; bases not matched to a gene: 23. CDR3 in amino acids: CASSTLTSSQQVLRNEQFF. The CDR3 DNA reads TGTGCCAGCAGTACCCTGACTAGCAGCCAACAAGTCCTTCGTAATGAGCAGTTCTTC.

This clonotype was seen more than once but under ten times. The V and J genes are TRBV20-1 and TRBJ2-1, with 11 bases matching TRBD2. This CDR3 has 16 amino acids. Germline V gives CDR1 DFQATT, CDR2 SNEGSKA (reference sequence). V shed 3 bases, J shed 5 bases, and the junction held 9 bases outside the gene matches. In DNA form, the CDR3 reads TGCAGTGCTAGTGGGCTACTAGCGGGAGATCACAATGAGCAGTTCTTC. This encodes CSASGLLAGDHNEQFF.

The rearrangement joins TRBV5-1 to TRBJ2-3; 10 bases agree with TRBD2. This CDR3 is built from 17 residues. With V trimmed by 7 bases and J by 0 bases, 11 bases remained unmatched. Germline values: CDR1 SGHRS, CDR2 YFSETQ. The CDR3 sequence: CASAASGGLSSTDTQYF. The CDR3 DNA reads TGCGCCAGCGCGGCTAGCGGGGGCCTATCTAGCACAGATACGCAGTATTTT.

V gene TRBV12-3 or TRBV12-4 combines with J gene TRBJ2-7; unclear D gene. The V end was cut by 3 bases, the J end by 4 bases, with 13 bases between. The CDR3 length is 14 residues. The chain's CDR3 is CASSLSRSGYEQYF. Here the CDR3 DNA reads TGTGCCAGCAGTTTGTCCAGGTCCGGTTACGAGCAGTACTTC.

The CDR3 protein is CASSPEGEAYEQYF. CDR3 sequence (DNA): TGCGCCAGCAGCCCCGAAGGGGAAGCCTACGAGCAGTACTTC. This chain uses TRBV5-1 with TRBJ2-7, with D possibly matching TRBD1 (5 bases). The ends were cut back, 4 bases at V and 2 bases at J, with 13 bases in the middle. The CDR3 covers 14 residues. Germline values: CDR1 SGHRS, CDR2 YFSETQ.

This clonotype was found a few times. The chain couples TRBV9 to TRBJ2-1, with TRBD2 identical over 12 bases. With V trimmed by 3 bases and J by 0 bases, 13 bases remained unmatched. The CDR3 is 20 residues long. Germline V gives CDR1 SGDLS, CDR2 YYNGEE. CDR3 protein: CASSETPGTSGRSSYNEQFF. The DNA for the CDR3 is TGTGCCAGCAGCGAGACCCCGGGGACTAGCGGGCGTAGCTCCTACAATGAGCAGTTCTTC. The variable domain in full, completed from reference TRBV9 and TRBJ2-1, reads DSGVTQTPKHLITATGQRVTLRCSPRSGDLSVYWYQQSLDQGLQFLIQYYNGEERAKGNILERFSAQQFPDLHSELNLSSLELGDSALYFCASSETPGTSGRSSYNEQFFGPGTRLTVL.

This clonotype was recorded a few times. This chain uses TRBV6-5 with TRBJ2-1; 9 bases match TRBD1. Germline V lookup: CDR1 MNHEY, CDR2 SVGAGI. Germline trimming cut 7 bases from V and 7 bases from J; bases unmatched to any gene: 8. The CDR3 is made up of 14 amino acids. CDR3 nucleotides: TGTGCCAGCACCTGGGGGACAGGGAGGAATGAGCAGTTCTTC. Protein sequence: CASTWGTGRNEQFF.

The chain has TRBV20-1 and TRBJ2-5; D is ambiguous. Germline V gives CDR1 DFQATT, CDR2 SNEGSKA (reference sequence). CDR3 length: 15 amino acids. The V gene lost 0 bases and the J gene lost 1 base, with 12 bases spanning the gap. The DNA for the CDR3 is TGCAGTGCTAGAGAAAGCCGGACCTTCCAAGAGACCCAGTACTTC. Its translation is CSARESRTFQETQYF.

The table lists this clonotype with many counts. This sequence joins TRBV12-3 or TRBV12-4 and TRBJ1-1; no reliable D call. V was trimmed by 1 base and J by 5 bases, leaving 5 bases between them. CDR3 length: 12 residues. The CDR3 nucleotides are TGTGCCAGCAGTTTAGGGCGTACTGAAGCTTTCTTT. This gives the protein CASSLGRTEAFF.

This chain joins TRBV7-9 and TRBJ1-1; 7 bases map to TRBD1. Germline V gives CDR1 SEHNR, CDR2 FQNEAQ (reference sequence). The CDR3 sequence is 12 residues long. Trimming took 5 bases from V and 10 from J; bases not matched to a gene: 7. CDR3 in amino acids: CASSTLWDRAFF. Written as DNA, the CDR3 is TGTGCCAGCAGCACACTCTGGGACAGAGCTTTCTTT.

The rearrangement joins TRBV7-3 to TRBJ2-1; TRBD2 matches at 9 bases. The length of the CDR3 is 17 residues. Germline lookup yields CDR1 SGHTA and CDR2 FQGTGA. J lost 5 bases, V lost 5 bases, and 13 bases had no gene match. As DNA, the CDR3 is TGTGCCAGCAGCCCCGACGGGCGGGGACTAGCTAACAATGAGCAGTTCTTC. Protein sequence: CASSPDGRGLANNEQFF.

This clonotype was detected a few times. The chain has TRBV24-1 and TRBJ2-3; 10 bases fit TRBD1. Germline V gene data show CDR1 as KGHDR and CDR2 as SFDVKD. Trimming removed 3 bases from V and 4 bases from J; junction bases left unmatched: 12. The CDR3 has 18 amino acids. CDR3 amino acids: CATSDRDRGLPGADTQYF. The CDR3 DNA reads as TGTGCCACCAGTGATCGGGACAGGGGTCTCCCGGGGGCAGATACGCAGTATTTT.

The chain is built from TRBV25-1 and TRBJ2-1; tentatively, D is TRBD1 (6 bases). The V end was cut by 2 bases, the J end by 4 bases, with 12 bases between. The CDR3 covers 15 residues. Germline CDR1 reads MGHDK; CDR2 reads SYGVNS. CDR3 region: CASSEGGLHYNEQFF. CDR3 DNA sequence: TGTGCCAGCAGTGAAGGGGGCCTCCATTACAATGAGCAGTTCTTC.

The sample holds a few counts of this clonotype. The chain combines TRBV4-3 with TRBJ2-7, with 8 nucleotides matching TRBD1. The V segment lost 1 base and the J segment 3 bases; nucleotides outside the gene matches: 5. This CDR3 region has 15 residues. CDR1 is LGHNA and CDR2 is YSLEER in the germline V gene. This chain's CDR3 is CASSQGGTGFYEQYF. The CDR3 DNA reads TGCGCCAGCAGCCAAGGGGGGACAGGATTCTACGAGCAGTACTTC.

This clonotype appeared a few times. In DNA, the CDR3 is TGTGCCATCAGTGACTGGGGAGGTACGAACACTGAAGCTTTCTTT. Its protein is CAISDWGGTNTEAFF. This chain uses TRBV10-3 with TRBJ1-1; D uncertain. The germline CDR1 and CDR2 sequences are ENHRY and SYGVKD. V was clipped by 3 bases and J by 1 base, with 12 bases between them. This CDR3 region has 15 residues.

The chain carries TRBV5-5 and TRBJ1-2; 7 bases line up with TRBD1. The germline V gene has CDR1 SGHKS and CDR2 YYEKEE (reference sequence). The CDR3 is 15 amino acids. The trim removed 3 bases at V and 2 bases at J, leaving 7 bases unmatched. Here the CDR3 reads CASSSILGGNYGYTF. The CDR3 DNA reads as TGTGCCAGCAGCTCTATCCTAGGGGGCAACTATGGCTACACCTTC.

The chain links TRBV24-1 to TRBJ2-1; D remains ambiguous. The CDR3 is 13 amino acids. CDR1 and CDR2 (germline): KGHDR, SFDVKD. V was shortened by 6 bases and J by 0 bases, with 5 bases between the two germline ends. CDR3 DNA sequence: TGTGCCACCAGTTCTAGCTCCTACAATGAGCAGTTCTTC. Translating gives CATSSSSYNEQFF.

This clonotype was found a few times. The gene calls are TRBV30 and TRBJ2-1, with D hard to call. V gave up 0 bases and J gave up 7 bases, with 10 bases separating them. This CDR3 has 13 amino acids. Per germline, CDR1 GTSNPN and CDR2 SVGIG (reference sequence). This chain's CDR3 is CAWSVLSANEQFF. Here the CDR3 DNA reads TGTGCCTGGAGTGTACTCTCGGCTAATGAGCAGTTCTTC.

This clonotype was recorded a few times. V usage is TRBV4-3 and J usage is TRBJ2-2; D might be TRBD1 (6 bases). Germline CDR1 and CDR2: LGHNA and YSLEER. V was clipped by 4 bases and J by 4 bases, with 13 bases between them. CDR3 length: 15 residues. CDR3 bases: TGCGCCAGCAGCCTAGACAGGTCGCGCACCGGGGAGCTGTTTTTT. It is translated as CASSLDRSRTGELFF.

The V and J genes are TRBV2 and TRBJ2-3; D call uncertain. The CDR3 runs to 12 residues. Germline lookup yields CDR1 SNHLY and CDR2 FYNNEI. Trimming left V 6 bases short and J 6 bases short, with 10 bases between. The CDR3 nucleotides read TGTGCCAGCAGCCCCCCGATGGATACGCAGTATTTT. Amino acids: CASSPPMDTQYF.

V and J are TRBV3-1 and TRBJ2-3, with D perhaps given as TRBD1 or TRBD2 (5 bases each). Trimming pared 6 bases from V and 0 bases from J, leaving 10 bases between. The CDR3 is 14 residues long. Looked up from germline, CDR1 is LGHDT and CDR2 is YNNKEL (reference sequence). The CDR3 here is CASSGGYSTDTQYF. As DNA, the CDR3 is TGTGCCAGCAGTGGGGGTTATAGCACAGATACGCAGTATTTT.

This chain links TRBV4-2 with TRBJ2-1, with TRBD2 identical over 7 bases. Losses at the gene ends were 3 bases for V and 3 bases for J; bases not matched to a gene: 5. The CDR3 contains 15 residues. CDR1 and CDR2 from the germline V gene are LGHNA and YNFKEQ. For the CDR3, the DNA is TGTGCCAGCAGCCACTCCGGCGGGGGCTACAATGAGCAGTTCTTC. Translating gives CASSHSGGGYNEQFF.

The V gene is TRBV29-1, the J gene TRBJ1-2; 7 nucleotides align to TRBD1. There are 13 residues in the CDR3. The trim removed 3 bases at V and 2 bases at J, leaving 3 bases unmatched. The germline V gene has CDR1 SQVTM and CDR2 ANQGSEA. The CDR3 region is CSVDTGVNYGYTF. For the CDR3, the DNA is TGCAGCGTTGACACAGGGGTGAACTATGGCTACACCTTC.

This clonotype has more than one count but fewer than ten. This chain connects TRBV11-2 to TRBJ2-1, with D possibly being TRBD1 or TRBD2 (5 bases each). In germline, CDR1 is SGHAT, CDR2 FQNNGV. The CDR3 runs 12 residues. Trimming removed 1 base at V and 8 bases at J, with 6 bases between. CDR3 protein: CASSLGGHEQFF. CDR3 bases: TGTGCCAGCAGCTTAGGGGGACATGAGCAGTTCTTC. The whole variable domain, remainder taken from reference TRBV11-2 and TRBJ2-1, is EAGVAQSPRYKIIEKRQSVAFWCNPISGHATLYWYQQILGQGPKLLIQFQNNGVVDDSQLPKDRFSAERLKGVDSTLKIQPAKLEDSAVYLCASSLGGHEQFFGPGTRLTVL.